A single sample is the source of the 15 T cell receptor beta chains below, sequenced in a study of shared clonotypes between healthy human individuals. This table comes from immunoSEQ multiplex PCR, and its TCRdb copy is limited to in-frame clones, with some not included. The data contain some 1,100,000 clones, around 78% of them singletons. Material for sequencing was memory CD4+ T cells from PBMCs. Regarding subset: CD45RA-negative fraction. These receptors came from a man aged 18 to 30 in good health. Some clones in this sample may be carry-over from other donors' samples.

Of note for this clone: Distinct nucleotide sequences in the sample also encode this CDR3. This chain joins TRBV7-8 and TRBJ1-1; tentatively, D is TRBD1 (5 bases). This CDR3 contains 14 residues. V was trimmed by 3 bases and J by 1 base, leaving 9 bases between them. Germline CDR1 reads SGHVS; CDR2 reads FQNEAQ. CDR3 coding DNA: TGTGCCAGCAGCTTGGTCACAGGGAACACTGAAGCTTTCTTT. Encoded protein: CASSLVTGNTEAFF.

Only a few counts were recorded for this clone. This chain links TRBV7-8 with TRBJ1-1; the D is unclear. Per the germline V gene, CDR1 is SGHVS and CDR2 is FQNEAQ. CDR3 size: 12 residues. Trimming removed 3 bases at V and 6 bases at J, with 8 bases between. The chain's CDR3 is CASSFGGSEAFF. Written as DNA, the CDR3 is TGTGCCAGCAGCTTTGGTGGGTCTGAAGCTTTCTTT.

V is TRBV29-1 and J is TRBJ1-1, with D possibly TRBD1 on 5 matching bases. The CDR3 covers 13 residues. Germline assignment: CDR1 SQVTM and CDR2 ANQGSEA. Here the CDR3 DNA reads TGCAGTGGGAGGGGAACGGATGGCACTGAAGCTTTCTTT. It translates to CSGRGTDGTEAFF.

The chain employs TRBV18 and TRBJ2-2, with 12 nucleotides matching TRBD2. Per germline, CDR1 KGHSH and CDR2 LQKENI. The CDR3 totals 16 residues. V was clipped by 5 bases and J by 2 bases; unmatched bases: 3. The CDR3 DNA reads as TGTGCCAGCTCATCTGGACTAGCGGGAAACACCGGGGAGCTGTTTTTT. Amino acid sequence: CASSSGLAGNTGELFF. Full variable domain (missing parts from reference TRBV18 and TRBJ2-2): NAGVMQNPRHLVRRRGQEARLRCSPMKGHSHVYWYRQLPEEGLKFMVYLQKENIIDESGMPKERFSAEFPKEGPSILRIQQVVRGDSAAYFCASSSGLAGNTGELFFGEGSRLTVL.

V is TRBV7-8 and J is TRBJ2-7, with D possibly being TRBD2 (5 bases). CDR3 length equals 16 residues. Germline values: CDR1 SGHVS, CDR2 FQNEAQ. Trimming stripped 5 bases from V and 0 bases from J, with 17 bases between. The CDR3 DNA sequence: TGTGCCAGCAGCCCCCGAGGTGACGGGGTCTCCTACGAGCAGTACTTC. Amino acids: CASSPRGDGVSYEQYF. Filled out from reference TRBV7-8 and TRBJ2-7, the complete variable domain reads GAGVSQSPRYKVAKRGQDVALRCDPISGHVSLFWYQQALGQGPEFLTYFQNEAQLDKSGLPSDRFFAERPEGSVSTLKIQRTQQEDSAVYLCASSPRGDGVSYEQYFGPGTRLTVT.

The gene calls are TRBV28 and TRBJ2-5, with TRBD1 as a possible D gene (6 bases). Germline V gene data show CDR1 as MDHEN and CDR2 as SYDVKM. The CDR3 has 12 amino acids. V was shortened by 8 bases and J by 7 bases, with 14 bases between the two germline ends. CDR3 loop: CASDRGGGTQYF. As DNA, the CDR3 is TGTGCCAGCGACAGAGGGGGTGGGACCCAGTACTTC. Full variable domain (remainder filled in from reference TRBV28 and TRBJ2-5): DVKVTQSSRYLVKRTGEKVFLECVQDMDHENMFWYRQDPGLGLRLIYFSYDVKMKEKGDIPEGYSVSREKKERFSLILESASTNQTSMYLCASDRGGGTQYFGPGTRLLVL.

The V call is TRBV30, the J call TRBJ2-5; 8 nucleotides match TRBD2. Unmatched junction bases numbered 10, after V lost 2 bases and J lost 14 bases. CDR1 GTSNPN and CDR2 SVGIG come from the germline V gene (reference sequence). The CDR3 loop spans 12 amino acids. Here the CDR3 reads CAWSWAREGRYF. CDR3 DNA: TGTGCCTGGAGTTGGGCCCGGGAGGGCCGATACTTC. Full variable domain (remainder filled in from reference TRBV30 and TRBJ2-5): SQTIHQWPATLVQPVGSPLSLECTVEGTSNPNLYWYRQAAGRGLQLLFYSVGIGQISSEVPQNLSASRPQDRQFILSSKKLLLSDSGFYLCAWSWAREGRYFGPGTRLLVL.

This chain links TRBV6-5 with TRBJ2-7, with no clear D. Germline-derived CDR1 and CDR2 are MNHEY and SVGAGI. Trimming took off 5 bases at V and 0 bases at J, with 11 bases between the two ends. The CDR3 is made up of 14 amino acids. The CDR3 here is CASSQPDNSYEQYF. DNA of the CDR3: TGTGCCAGCAGTCAACCTGACAACTCCTACGAGCAGTACTTC.

The V gene is TRBV5-6, the J gene TRBJ1-1, with D possibly being TRBD1 (6 bases). This CDR3 region has 17 residues. Germline CDR1 is SGHDT and CDR2 is YYEEEE. V was clipped by 0 bases and J by 0 bases, with 15 bases between them. The CDR3: CASSLGQAEEMNTEAFF. As DNA, the CDR3 is TGTGCCAGCAGCTTGGGACAGGCGGAGGAAATGAACACTGAAGCTTTCTTT.

The chain couples TRBV4-2 to TRBJ2-7; no clear D. The V gene's germline CDR1 is LGHNA and CDR2 YNFKEQ. V was clipped by 1 base and J by 3 bases, with 10 bases between them. This CDR3 region has 14 residues. The CDR3 region is CASSQVGLNYEQYF. In nucleotides, the CDR3 is TGTGCCAGCAGCCAAGTGGGCCTTAACTACGAGCAGTACTTC.

This clone was counted once. The identical CDR3 is also encoded by other nucleotide sequences in the sample. The genes are TRBV5-1 and TRBJ2-5, with TRBD1 identical over 7 bases. The CDR3 runs to 13 residues. From germline, CDR1 is SGHRS and CDR2 YFSETQ. The V segment lost 3 bases and the J segment 7 bases; nucleotides outside the gene matches: 6. The CDR3 DNA is TGCGCCAGCAGCTCAACAGGGGATGGGACCCAGTACTTC. Translating gives CASSSTGDGTQYF.

This chain links TRBV29-1 with TRBJ1-2, with TRBD1 identical over 8 bases. CDR1 is SQVTM and CDR2 is ANQGSEA in the germline V gene. The CDR3 is 17 residues long. Losses at the gene ends were 4 bases for V and 4 bases for J; bases not matched to a gene: 17. The chain's CDR3 is CSVGGGTGGGLSYGYTF. CDR3 DNA: TGCAGCGTTGGGGGAGGGACAGGAGGAGGACTAAGCTATGGCTACACCTTC. Full variable domain (remainder filled in from reference TRBV29-1 and TRBJ1-2): SAVISQKPSRDICQRGTSLTIQCQVDSQVTMMFWYRQQPGQSLTLIATANQGSEATYESGFVIDKFPISRPNLTFSTLTVSNMSPEDSSIYLCSVGGGTGGGLSYGYTFGSGTRLTVV.

Turning to this clone: Other DNA sequences in the sample encode the same CDR3. The chain joins TRBV28 to TRBJ1-5; unclear D gene. Germline assignment: CDR1 MDHEN and CDR2 SYDVKM. Deletions cut 6 bases from V and 0 bases from J, with 6 bases between. CDR3 length: 13 residues. CDR3 sequence reads: CASRPYSNQPQHF. The CDR3 DNA sequence: TGTGCCAGCAGGCCTTATAGCAATCAGCCCCAGCATTTT.

Only a few counts were recorded for this clone. The chain has TRBV27 and TRBJ2-3; D is ambiguous. Per the germline V gene, CDR1 is MNHEY and CDR2 is SMNVEV (reference sequence). This CDR3 has 12 residues. V was shortened by 5 bases and J by 11 bases, with 14 bases between the two germline ends. CDR3 coding DNA: TGTGCCAGCAGTGAATACAAGACCGAGCAGTATTTT. Its translation is CASSEYKTEQYF.

The J gene is TRBJ1-2, the V gene TRBV29-1, with unresolved D. Germline CDR1 is SQVTM and CDR2 is ANQGSEA. V gave up 8 bases and J gave up 3 bases, with 10 bases separating them. This CDR3 is 11 amino acids long. The CDR3 sequence: CSSSVDYGYTF. DNA of the CDR3: TGCAGCTCCTCGGTGGACTATGGCTACACCTTC.